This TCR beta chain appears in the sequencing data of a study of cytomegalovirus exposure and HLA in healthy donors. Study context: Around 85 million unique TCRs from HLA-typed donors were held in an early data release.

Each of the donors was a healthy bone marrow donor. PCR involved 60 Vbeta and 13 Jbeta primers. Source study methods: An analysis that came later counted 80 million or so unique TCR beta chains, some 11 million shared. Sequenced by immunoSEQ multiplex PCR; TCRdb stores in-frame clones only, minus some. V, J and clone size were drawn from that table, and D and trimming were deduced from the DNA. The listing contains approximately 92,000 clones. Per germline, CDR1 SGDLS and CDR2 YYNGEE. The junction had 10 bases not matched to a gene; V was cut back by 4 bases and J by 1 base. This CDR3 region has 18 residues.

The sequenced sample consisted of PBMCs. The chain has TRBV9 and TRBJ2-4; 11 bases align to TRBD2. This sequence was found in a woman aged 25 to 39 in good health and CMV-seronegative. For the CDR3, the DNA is TGTGCCAGCAGCCGAACTAGCGGGGGCGTGTGGGCCAAAAACATTCAGTACTTC. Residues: CASSRTSGGVWAKNIQYF.